A selection of T cell receptor beta chains follows, all from one sample in a study of blood T cell repertoires in COVID-19. Profiled with immunoSEQ multiplex PCR; TCRdb holds only in-frame clones, not every one. The data show about 210,000 clones, with 89% seen just once and about 4.8% held by the top ten. The specimen was peripheral blood. These TCRs come from a woman aged 40 to 55 with acute or convalescent COVID-19. Each CDR3 is given with its conserved first and last residue. The order of the fields is clone size, D gene, V gene, J gene, CDR3 protein, CDR3 DNA. The D gene is left open where the match is weak. Size values are once, few and many counts, or a class for expanded clones, and some rows have none.

once	-	TRBV7-9	TRBJ2-3	CASSTRVGADTQYF	TGTGCCAGCAGCACACGAGTCGGGGCAGATACGCAGTATTTT
once	TRBD1	TRBV3-1/TRBV3-2	TRBJ1-6	CASSQDLVAGGPYNSPLHF	TGTGCCAGCAGCCAAGATCTGGTAGCAGGGGGACCCTATAATTCACCCCTCCACTTT
-	-	TRBV5-1	TRBJ2-4	CASSLVLGQGNIQYF	TGCGCCAGCAGCTTGGTTCTGGGGCAGGGAAACATTCAGTACTTC
-	TRBD1	TRBV11-3	TRBJ1-1	CASSLTGGTEAFF	TGTGCCAGCAGCTTGACAGGGGGCACTGAAGCTTTCTTT
-	TRBD1	TRBV7-2	TRBJ1-2	CASSTGTGERVYTF	TGTGCCAGCAGCACCGGGACAGGGGAAAGGGTCTACACCTTC
-	TRBD1	TRBV2	TRBJ1-2	CASSPGTGFYGYTF	TGTGCCAGCAGTCCCGGGACAGGGTTCTATGGCTACACCTTC
-	-	TRBV12-3/TRBV12-4	TRBJ1-5	CASSLARGQPQHF	TGTGCCAGCAGTTTGGCCAGAGGTCAGCCCCAGCATTTT
once	-	TRBV18	TRBJ1-1	CASSLMNTEAFF	TGTGCCAGCTCGTTAATGAACACTGAAGCTTTCTTT
-	-	TRBV29-1	TRBJ2-5	CSVDGRSDETQYF	TGCAGCGTTGATGGCAGGTCCGACGAGACCCAGTACTTC
-	TRBD1	TRBV2	TRBJ1-5	CASSRGTGAFSNQPQHF	TGTGCCAGCAGTCGAGGGACAGGGGCCTTTAGCAATCAGCCCCAGCATTTT
-	TRBD1	TRBV19	TRBJ1-2	CASSIEPPGQGASHTF	TGTGCCAGTAGTATAGAACCTCCGGGACAGGGGGCTAGTCACACCTTC
-	TRBD1	TRBV19	TRBJ1-1	CASSSYRQGNTEAFF	TGTGCCAGTAGTTCCTATAGACAGGGGAACACTGAAGCTTTCTTT
-	-	TRBV15	TRBJ1-1	CATSSPGTSTEAFF	TGTGCCACCAGCAGTCCCGGGACTTCCACTGAAGCTTTCTTT
-	TRBD1	TRBV3-1/TRBV3-2	TRBJ1-1	CASSQYRRDRGQIDTEAFF	TGTGCCAGCAGCCAATACCGTCGGGACAGGGGGCAGATTGACACTGAAGCTTTCTTT
-	TRBD2	TRBV29-1	TRBJ2-5	CSVPLAGKQETQYF	TGCAGCGTGCCCTTAGCGGGGAAGCAAGAGACCCAGTACTTC
-	-	TRBV27	TRBJ2-2	CASSPVVWGASGELFF	TGTGCCAGCAGTCCGGTGGTTTGGGGCGCTTCCGGGGAGCTGTTTTTT
-	-	TRBV30	TRBJ1-4	CAWTTGREKLFF	TGTGCCTGGACTACAGGGCGGGAAAAACTGTTTTTT
-	TRBD1	TRBV12-3/TRBV12-4	TRBJ1-2	CASSLQGGGYTF	TGTGCCAGCAGTTTGCAGGGGGGAGGCTACACCTTC
-	TRBD2	TRBV6-1	TRBJ2-3	CASSEQRGMDTQYF	TGTGCCAGCAGTGAACAGCGGGGAATGGATACGCAGTATTTT